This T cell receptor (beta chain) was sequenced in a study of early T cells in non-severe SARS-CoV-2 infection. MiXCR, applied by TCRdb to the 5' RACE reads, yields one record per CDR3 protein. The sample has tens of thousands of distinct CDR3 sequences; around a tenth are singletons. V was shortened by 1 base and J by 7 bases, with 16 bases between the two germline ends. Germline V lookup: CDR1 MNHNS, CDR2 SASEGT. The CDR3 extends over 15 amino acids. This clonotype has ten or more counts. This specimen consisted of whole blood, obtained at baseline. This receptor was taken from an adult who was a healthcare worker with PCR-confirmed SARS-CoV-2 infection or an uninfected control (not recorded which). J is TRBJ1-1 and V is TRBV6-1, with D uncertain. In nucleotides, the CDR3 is TGTGCCAGCAGTGAAGTTCTGGGCACGGTGCGTGAAGCTTTCTTT. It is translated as CASSEVLGTVREAFF.